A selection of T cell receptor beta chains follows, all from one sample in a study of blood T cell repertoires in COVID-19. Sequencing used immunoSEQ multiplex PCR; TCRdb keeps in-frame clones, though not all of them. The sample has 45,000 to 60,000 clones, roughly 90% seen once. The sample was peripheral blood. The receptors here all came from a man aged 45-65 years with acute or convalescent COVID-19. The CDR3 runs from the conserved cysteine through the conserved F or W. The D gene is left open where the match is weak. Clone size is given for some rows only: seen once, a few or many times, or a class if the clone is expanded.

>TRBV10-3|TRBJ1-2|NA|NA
CATAGEGYYGYTF
TGTGCCACCGCAGGGGAGGGGTACTATGGCTACACCTTC
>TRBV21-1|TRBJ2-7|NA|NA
CASIVQGRLTYEQYF
TGTGCCAGCATTGTACAGGGGCGATTAACCTACGAGCAGTACTTC
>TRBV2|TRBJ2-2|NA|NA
CASSVPEIGELFF
TGTGCCAGCAGTGTACCAGAAATCGGGGAGCTGTTTTTT
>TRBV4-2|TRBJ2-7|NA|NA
CASSQETAPSYEQYF
TGTGCCAGCAGCCAAGAGACTGCTCCCTCCTACGAGCAGTACTTC
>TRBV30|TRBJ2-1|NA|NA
CAWSVLSSPNEQFF
TGTGCCTGGAGTGTACTGAGTAGCCCCAATGAGCAGTTCTTC
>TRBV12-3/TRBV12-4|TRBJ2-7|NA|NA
CASSFGLGYEQYF
TGTGCCAGCAGTTTCGGACTGGGCTACGAGCAGTACTTC
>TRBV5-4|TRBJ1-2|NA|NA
CASSLSRTMGRGYTF
TGTGCCAGCAGCCTGAGCCGGACAATGGGTAGGGGCTACACCTTC
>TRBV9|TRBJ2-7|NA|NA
CASSAGGGVTYEQYF
TGTGCCAGCAGCGCAGGCGGAGGGGTTACCTACGAGCAGTACTTC
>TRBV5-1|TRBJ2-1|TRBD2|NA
CASSLGLAGYNEQFF
TGCGCCAGCAGCTTGGGTCTAGCGGGATACAATGAGCAGTTCTTC
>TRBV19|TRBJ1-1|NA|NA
CASSKGAGNEVAFF
TGTGCCAGTAGTAAGGGCGCAGGGAATGAGGTAGCTTTCTTT
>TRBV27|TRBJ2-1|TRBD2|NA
CASSSFLLAGENNEQFF
TGTGCCAGCAGTTCCTTCTTGCTAGCGGGAGAAAACAATGAGCAGTTCTTC
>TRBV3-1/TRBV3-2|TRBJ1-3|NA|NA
CASSQDRSSGNTIYF
TGTGCCAGCAGCCAAGACAGAAGCTCTGGAAACACCATATATTTT
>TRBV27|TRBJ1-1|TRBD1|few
CASSLTVGQGEAFF
TGTGCCAGCAGTTTAACCGTGGGACAGGGTGAAGCTTTCTTT
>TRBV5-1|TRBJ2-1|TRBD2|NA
CASSLAGDGRAFSEQFF
TGCGCCAGCAGCTTGGCCGGAGACGGGAGGGCTTTTAGTGAGCAGTTCTTC
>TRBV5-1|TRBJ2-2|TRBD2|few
CASSVGLAGATGELFF
TGCGCCAGCAGCGTGGGACTAGCGGGGGCCACCGGGGAGCTGTTTTTT
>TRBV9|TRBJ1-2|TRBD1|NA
CASSVGDRERGGYTF
TGTGCCAGCAGCGTAGGGGACAGGGAGAGAGGAGGCTACACCTTC
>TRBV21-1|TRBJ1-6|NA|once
CASSSRGKYNSPLHF
TGTGCCAGCAGCTCCCGGGGGAAATATAATTCACCCCTCCACTTT
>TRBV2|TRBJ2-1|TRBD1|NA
CASRALTGANNNEQFF
TGTGCCAGCAGGGCCCTGACAGGGGCTAATAACAATGAGCAGTTCTTC
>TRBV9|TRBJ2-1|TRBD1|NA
CASSVSGQGSTLPNEQFF
TGTGCCAGCAGCGTCTCAGGACAGGGGTCAACCTTACCCAATGAGCAGTTCTTC
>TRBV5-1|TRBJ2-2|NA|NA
CASSQTVPSAGELFF
TGCGCCAGCAGCCAAACTGTACCTAGCGCCGGGGAGCTGTTTTTT
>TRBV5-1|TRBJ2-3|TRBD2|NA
CASSLGTSGPTDTQYF
TGCGCCAGCAGCTTGGGGACTAGCGGGCCCACAGATACGCAGTATTTT
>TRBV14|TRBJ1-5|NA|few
CASSQMGQQQPQHF
TGTGCCAGCAGCCAAATGGGTCAACAGCAGCCCCAGCATTTT
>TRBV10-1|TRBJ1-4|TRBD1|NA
CASNLDRERSTNEKLFF
TGCGCCAGCAACTTAGACAGGGAACGTTCAACTAATGAAAAACTGTTTTTT
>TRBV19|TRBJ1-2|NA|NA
CASSIIAGNYGYTF
TGTGCCAGTAGTATAATTGCGGGTAACTATGGCTACACCTTC
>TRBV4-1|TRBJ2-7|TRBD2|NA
CASSQAHLGTSAQYEQYF
TGCGCCAGCAGCCAAGCCCACCTAGGGACTAGCGCACAATACGAGCAGTACTTC
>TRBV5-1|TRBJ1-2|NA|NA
CASSFGQPQLNYGYTF
TGCGCCAGCAGCTTCGGACAGCCACAACTTAACTATGGCTACACCTTC
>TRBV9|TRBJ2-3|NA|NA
CASSVEGFGGITDTQYF
TGTGCCAGCAGCGTAGAGGGGTTCGGGGGTATCACAGATACGCAGTATTTT
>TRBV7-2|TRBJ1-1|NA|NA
CASSPQRRQPTFF
TGTGCCAGCAGCCCGCAAAGGCGACAGCCAACTTTCTTT
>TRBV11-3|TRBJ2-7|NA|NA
CALDSGLNYEQYF
TGTGCCCTCGATTCCGGGTTAAACTACGAGCAGTACTTC
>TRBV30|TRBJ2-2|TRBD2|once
CASRIAGGTGELFF
TGTGCCTCACGAATAGCGGGAGGGACCGGGGAGCTGTTTTTT
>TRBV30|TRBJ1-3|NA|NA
CAWSVQGGNTIYF
TGTGCCTGGAGTGTACAGGGTGGAAACACCATATATTTT
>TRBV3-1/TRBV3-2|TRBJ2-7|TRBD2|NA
CASSMGLAGFGYEQYF
TGTGCCAGCAGCATGGGACTAGCGGGATTTGGGTACGAGCAGTACTTC
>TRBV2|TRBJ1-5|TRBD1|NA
CASSEARGRGHQPQHF
TGTGCCAGCAGTGAAGCGAGGGGCAGGGGGCACCAGCCCCAGCATTTT
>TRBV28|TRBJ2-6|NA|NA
CASSHASSGANVLTF
TGTGCCAGCAGCCACGCTAGCTCTGGGGCCAACGTCCTGACTTTC
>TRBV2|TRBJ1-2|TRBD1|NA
CASSRGQGDSGYTF
TGTGCCAGCAGTAGGGGACAGGGGGACTCTGGCTACACCTTC
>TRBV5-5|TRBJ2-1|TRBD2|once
CASSPTLTVAGGSPDEQFF
TGTGCCAGCAGCCCGACACTGACCGTAGCGGGAGGGAGTCCGGATGAGCAGTTCTTC
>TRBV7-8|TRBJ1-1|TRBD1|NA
CASSTYIRTGALFTEAFF
TGTGCCAGCAGCACTTATATAAGGACAGGGGCCCTCTTCACTGAAGCTTTCTTT
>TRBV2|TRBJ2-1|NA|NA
CASSGERMYNEQFF
TGTGCCAGCTCGGGGGAGCGGATGTACAATGAGCAGTTCTTC
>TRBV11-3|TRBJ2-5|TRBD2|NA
CASSLSSGGQETQYF
TGTGCCAGCAGCTTGTCTTCGGGGGGGCAAGAGACCCAGTACTTC
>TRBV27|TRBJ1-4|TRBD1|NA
CASSLYRGLNEKLFF
TGTGCCAGCAGTTTATACAGGGGGCTAAATGAAAAACTGTTTTTT
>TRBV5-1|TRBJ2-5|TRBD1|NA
CASSSTGKGVLETQYF
TGCGCCAGCAGCTCGACAGGGAAGGGGGTATTAGAGACCCAGTACTTC
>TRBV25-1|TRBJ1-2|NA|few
CASNGGAYGYTF
TGTGCCAGCAATGGGGGCGCTTATGGCTACACCTTC
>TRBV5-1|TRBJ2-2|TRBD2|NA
CASSLVAGAAGELFF
TGCGCCAGCAGCTTGGTAGCGGGAGCAGCCGGGGAGCTGTTTTTT
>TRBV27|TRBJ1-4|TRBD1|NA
CASSSPGQANEKLFF
TGTGCCAGCAGTTCCCCGGGACAGGCTAATGAAAAACTGTTTTTT
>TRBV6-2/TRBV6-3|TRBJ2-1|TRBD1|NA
CASSYGQGYYNEQFF
TGTGCCAGCAGTTACGGACAGGGCTATTACAATGAGCAGTTCTTC
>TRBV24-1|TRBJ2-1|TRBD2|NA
CATRTSPFVDEQFF
TGTGCCACCAGGACTAGCCCTTTTGTGGATGAGCAGTTCTTC
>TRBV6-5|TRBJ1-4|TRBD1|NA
CASSTGTGGGLGLFF
TGTGCCAGCTCCACCGGGACAGGGGGAGGATTGGGACTGTTTTTT
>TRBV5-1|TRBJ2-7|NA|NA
CASSPGGQYF
TGCGCCAGCAGCCCAGGAGGGCAGTACTTC
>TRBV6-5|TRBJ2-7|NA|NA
CASSSPYRTASYEQYF
TGTGCCAGCAGTTCACCCTACCGGACAGCTTCCTACGAGCAGTACTTC
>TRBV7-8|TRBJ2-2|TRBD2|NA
CASSSGLAPTGELFF
TGTGCCAGCAGCTCGGGACTAGCGCCCACCGGGGAGCTGTTTTTT
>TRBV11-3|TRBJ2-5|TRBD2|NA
CASSLWGTSGSVYETQYF
TGTGCCAGCAGCTTATGGGGTACTAGCGGGAGCGTATACGAGACCCAGTACTTC
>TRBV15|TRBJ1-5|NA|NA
CATSRVAAGPLSNQPQHF
TGTGCCACCAGCAGAGTAGCGGCAGGGCCCCTTAGCAATCAGCCCCAGCATTTT
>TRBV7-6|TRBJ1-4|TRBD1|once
CASSPDREREKLFF
TGTGCCAGCAGCCCCGACAGGGAACGAGAAAAACTGTTTTTT
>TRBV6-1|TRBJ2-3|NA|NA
CASSEAGVGTDTQYF
TGTGCCAGCAGTGAAGCGGGAGTGGGCACAGATACGCAGTATTTT
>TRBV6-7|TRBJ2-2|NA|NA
CASSRWGLGTGELFF
TGTGCCAGCAGCCGGTGGGGCTTGGGCACCGGGGAGCTGTTTTTT
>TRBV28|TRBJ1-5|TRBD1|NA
CASRQQGSNQPQHF
TGTGCCAGCAGGCAACAGGGGTCCAATCAGCCCCAGCATTTT
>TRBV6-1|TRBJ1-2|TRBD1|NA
CASREPAGTGNYGYTF
TGTGCCAGCAGAGAACCGGCCGGGACAGGGAACTATGGCTACACCTTC
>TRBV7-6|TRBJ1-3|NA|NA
CASSQTSYPGNTIYF
TGTGCCAGCAGCCAGACATCTTACCCTGGAAACACCATATATTTT
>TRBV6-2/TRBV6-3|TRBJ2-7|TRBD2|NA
CASSHSRGRDEQYF
TGTGCCAGCAGCCACAGCCGCGGGAGAGACGAGCAGTACTTC